The 18 T cell receptor beta chains below come from one sample, sequenced in a study of blood T cell repertoires in COVID-19. Assay: immunoSEQ multiplex PCR; the TCRdb copy retains only in-frame clones and omits some. The table shows over 110,000 clones, with about three quarters occurring only once. Input material: peripheral blood. The origin of the receptors is an older man with acute or convalescent COVID-19.

The J gene is TRBJ1-2, the V gene TRBV29-1, with 10 nucleotides matching TRBD1. The CDR3 is made up of 13 amino acids. With V trimmed by 4 bases and J by 6 bases, 5 bases remained unmatched. Germline-derived CDR1 and CDR2 are SQVTM and ANQGSEA. The CDR3 region is CSVVRGTGDGYTF. The CDR3 bases are TGCAGCGTTGTCCGTGGGACAGGGGATGGCTACACCTTC. Full variable domain (outside the CDR3, taken from reference TRBV29-1 and TRBJ1-2): SAVISQKPSRDICQRGTSLTIQCQVDSQVTMMFWYRQQPGQSLTLIATANQGSEATYESGFVIDKFPISRPNLTFSTLTVSNMSPEDSSIYLCSVVRGTGDGYTFGSGTRLTVV.

This clone was detected only a few times. The gene calls are TRBV7-9 and TRBJ1-5; 7 bases map to TRBD1. The germline V gene encodes CDR1 SEHNR and CDR2 FQNEAQ (reference sequence). The V gene end was trimmed by 11 bases and the J gene end by 4 bases; junction bases not matched to a gene: 5. The CDR3 is 12 residues long. The CDR3 here is CASGQPNQPQHF. The CDR3 nucleotides read TGTGCCTCGGGACAGCCTAATCAGCCCCAGCATTTT.

The rearrangement joins TRBV27 to TRBJ1-2, with TRBD1 identical over 9 bases. The trim removed 4 bases at V and 4 bases at J, leaving 10 bases unmatched. Germline V CDR1 and CDR2: MNHEY, SMNVEV (reference sequence). The CDR3 covers 16 residues. The CDR3, as DNA: TGTGCCAGCAGTTCCCCGAGGACAGGGGATATCTATGGCTACACCTTC. Encoded protein: CASSSPRTGDIYGYTF.

V and J are TRBV19 and TRBJ2-1; TRBD2 agrees at 9 bases. Germline loops: CDR1 LNHDA, CDR2 SQIVND (reference sequence). With 7 bases clipped from V and 2 bases from J, the junction kept 6 bases outside the gene matches. This CDR3 is 15 amino acids long. This CDR3 is CASIAGDTTYNEQFF. Written as DNA, the CDR3 is TGTGCCAGTATAGCGGGGGACACTACCTACAATGAGCAGTTCTTC.

V and J are TRBV24-1 and TRBJ2-1, with 12 bases fitting TRBD2. Germline-derived CDR1 and CDR2 are KGHDR and SFDVKD. Trimming removed 2 bases from V and 6 bases from J; junction bases left unmatched: 1. There are 15 residues in the CDR3. CDR3 in amino acids: CATSDWTSGANEQFF. The CDR3 DNA follows: TGTGCCACCAGTGATTGGACTAGCGGGGCCAATGAGCAGTTCTTC.

This CDR3 reads CASSSGTNYQPQHF. CDR3 bases: TGTGCCAGCAGTTCCGGGACTAATTATCAGCCCCAGCATTTT. The chain employs TRBV6-5 and TRBJ1-5; D may be TRBD1 (5 bases). There are 14 residues in the CDR3. The germline V gene encodes CDR1 MNHEY and CDR2 SVGAGI. The V end lost 4 bases, the J end lost 5 bases, and 12 bases lay between the germline ends.

The CDR3 sequence: CASSRESHLRGGELFF. For the CDR3, the DNA is TGTGCCAGCAGCCGGGAGTCACACCTCCGGGGCGGGGAGCTGTTTTTT. The rearrangement joins TRBV11-2 to TRBJ2-2; D possibly corresponds to TRBD2 (6 bases). V shed 5 bases and J shed 7 bases, with 20 bases lying between them. The germline V gene has CDR1 SGHAT and CDR2 FQNNGV. The CDR3 covers 16 residues. Variable domain in full (rest from reference TRBV11-2 and TRBJ2-2): EAGVAQSPRYKIIEKRQSVAFWCNPISGHATLYWYQQILGQGPKLLIQFQNNGVVDDSQLPKDRFSAERLKGVDSTLKIQPAKLEDSAVYLCASSRESHLRGGELFFGEGSRLTVL.

V and J are TRBV3-1 (or the pseudogene TRBV3-2) and TRBJ2-1; TRBD1 is a possible D gene (5 bases). The CDR3 covers 13 residues. V lost 5 bases to trimming and J lost 4 bases, with 9 bases between them. Germline CDR1 and CDR2: LGHDT and YNNKEL (reference sequence). The CDR3: CASSRDSYNEQFF. Written as DNA, the CDR3 is TGTGCCAGCAGCAGAGACAGTTACAATGAGCAGTTCTTC.

The chain has TRBV5-6 and TRBJ2-5; D ambiguous. Per germline, CDR1 SGHDT and CDR2 YYEEEE. Trimming took 1 base from V and 10 from J, leaving 11 bases between them. The CDR3 runs to 12 residues. The CDR3 sequence is CASSLLIIDQYF. CDR3 sequence (DNA): TGTGCCAGCAGCTTGCTTATCATAGACCAGTACTTC. Complete variable domain (other parts from reference TRBV5-6 and TRBJ2-5): DAGVTQSPTHLIKTRGQQVTLRCSPKSGHDTVSWYQQALGQGPQFIFQYYEEEERQRGNFPDRFSGHQFPNYSSELNVNALLLGDSALYLCASSLLIIDQYFGPGTRLLVL.

This clone turned up a few times. CDR3 in DNA: TGTGCCAGCAGCCCGGACACGAGCTCCTACGAGCAGTACTTC. Translating gives CASSPDTSSYEQYF. The chain couples TRBV11-2 to TRBJ2-7; a possible D gene is TRBD1 (5 bases). The CDR3 totals 14 residues. Trimming shortened V by 5 bases and J by 0 bases, and 11 bases separated the two germline ends. CDR1 is SGHAT and CDR2 is FQNNGV in the germline V gene.

The table lists this clone with a count of one. The chain uses TRBV4-3 and TRBJ1-2, with D perhaps TRBD1 (5 bases). Germline lookup yields CDR1 LGHNA and CDR2 YSLEER. This CDR3 spans 15 amino acids. V was trimmed by 1 base and J by 8 bases, leaving 17 bases between them. The CDR3 is CASSQVISTEGGYTF. The CDR3 DNA reads TGCGCCAGCAGCCAAGTTATTAGTACGGAGGGGGGCTACACCTTC.

The J gene is TRBJ1-2, the V gene TRBV15; no firm D call. The germline V and J ends were trimmed by 1 base and 6 bases, with 12 bases remaining between them. This CDR3 contains 14 residues. CDR1 is LNHNV and CDR2 is YYDKDF in the germline V gene (reference sequence). The CDR3 sequence is CATSRASGTHGYTF. In DNA form, the CDR3 reads TGTGCCACCAGCAGAGCGAGCGGCACCCATGGCTACACCTTC.

CDR3 in amino acids: CASSQDGYGAGGRNEQFF. The DNA for the CDR3 is TGTGCCAGCAGCCAAGATGGTTATGGGGCGGGGGGCAGGAATGAGCAGTTCTTC. V is TRBV4-2 and J is TRBJ2-1; 8 bases line up with TRBD2. The germline gives CDR1 LGHNA, CDR2 YNFKEQ. The CDR3 runs to 18 residues. The V and J ends lost 0 bases and 7 bases, in that order; junction bases with no gene match: 14.

The V gene is TRBV5-6, the J gene TRBJ2-7; maybe TRBD1 (5 bases). The CDR3 is made up of 14 amino acids. Germline V gene data show CDR1 as SGHDT and CDR2 as YYEEEE. V was cut by 0 bases and J by 6 bases, with 13 bases left in between. The CDR3 protein is CASSLDDRLGEQYF. As DNA, the CDR3 is TGTGCCAGCAGCTTGGATGACAGATTGGGCGAGCAGTACTTC.

A few counts support this clone. The chain joins TRBV30 to TRBJ1-1; no clear D. V was cut by 2 bases and J by 0 bases, with 16 bases left in between. In germline, CDR1 is GTSNPN, CDR2 SVGIG (reference sequence). CDR3 length: 16 amino acids. CDR3 amino acids: CAWSRRGLNMNTEAFF. The CDR3 nucleotides read TGTGCCTGGAGTCGTCGAGGATTAAACATGAACACTGAAGCTTTCTTT.

The V call is TRBV24-1, the J call TRBJ1-2; D uncertain. The germline V and J ends were trimmed by 3 bases and 6 bases, with 7 bases remaining between them. CDR3 length: 12 residues. Germline V gene data show CDR1 as KGHDR and CDR2 as SFDVKD. The CDR3 loop reads CATSDPADGYTF. The CDR3 DNA follows: TGTGCCACCAGTGATCCGGCGGATGGCTACACCTTC.

The rearrangement joins TRBV29-1 to TRBJ1-4; D possibly corresponds to TRBD1 (6 bases). The CDR3 covers 14 residues. The V end lost 7 bases, the J end lost 5 bases, and 17 bases lay between the germline ends. Germline CDR1 is SQVTM and CDR2 is ANQGSEA. The CDR3 is CSAGGAGPNEKLFF. CDR3 bases: TGCAGCGCGGGGGGGGCAGGGCCGAATGAAAAACTGTTTTTT.

The chain carries TRBV3-1 (or the pseudogene TRBV3-2) and TRBJ2-5; no definite D call. V was clipped by 2 bases and J by 1 base, with 8 bases between them. The CDR3 is 14 residues long. Germline CDR1 LGHDT, CDR2 YNNKEL (reference sequence). The CDR3 DNA follows: TGTGCCAGCAGCCAAAGCTCGCTCCAAGAGACCCAGTACTTC. It yields the protein CASSQSSLQETQYF.